This entry concerns a single TCR beta chain. Its recognized antigen is unknown. Base qualities are not at hand, and no much larger clone is one base apart. The sample comes from a study of control samples from healthy donors and cancer patients (dated by TCRdb to about 2020). Library preparation employed the immunoSEQ multiplex PCR assay. TCRdb took this table from immuneACCESS and kept in-frame rearrangements with V and J called. Such tables lack part of the clones; where checked against another copy, unresolved V genes explain under half of the gap, and the rest is unexplained. The sample table records 100,000 to 150,000 clones; 80% to 95% of these occur just once. About 2.2% of the sample goes to the ten largest clones. This TCR derives from a woman between 50 and 59 years old in good health. The sample was blood.

The DNA sequence follows: TGCAGCGTTGGCGAGGGTTCTGAAACTGAAAAACTGTTTTTT. This translates into CSVGEGSETEKLFF. This chain is built from TRBV29-1 and TRBJ1-4; the D gene lacks a confident call. V is cut by 4 bases and J by 7 bases, and the space between the germline ends is 16 bases. The germline V gene sets CDR1 to SQVTM and CDR2 to ANQGSEA. From the cysteine up to the phenylalanine, the CDR3 has a length of 14 residues. Only the CDR3 DNA is retained, 42 bases long and in frame from the first base.